Listed below are T cell receptor beta chains from one sample, sequenced in a study of blood T cell repertoires in COVID-19. Assay used: immunoSEQ multiplex PCR; TCRdb lists only in-frame clones, some missing. Among about 90,000 clones listed, roughly 70% were seen once. Source material: peripheral blood. All receptors derive from a woman older than 75 with acute or convalescent COVID-19. Both conserved end residues are part of each CDR3. Fields, in order: V gene, J gene, clone size, CDR3 length, D gene, CDR3 DNA, CDR3 protein. D genes are given only for firm matches. Clone size is stated in some rows and not others, as once, few, many or a class when expanded.

>TRBV6-5|TRBJ2-5|.|13|.
TGTGCCAGCAGTTTATCGAGGTCGGAGACCCAGTACTTC
CASSLSRSETQYF
>TRBV18|TRBJ1-1|once|15|.
TGTGCCAGCTCACCCCCTGGGCTCCTGGGTACTGAAGCTTTCTTT
CASSPPGLLGTEAFF
>TRBV4-3|TRBJ1-1|.|11|.
TGCGCCAGCAGAGCGGGCACTGAAGCTTTCTTT
CASRAGTEAFF
>TRBV7-3|TRBJ1-1|.|15|TRBD1
TGTGCCAGCAGCTTGGGACAGATTGGTTACACTGAAGCTTTCTTT
CASSLGQIGYTEAFF
>TRBV30|TRBJ1-6|.|15|.
TGTGCCTGGAGATTACAGGGAGTGGGATATTCACCCCTCCACTTT
CAWRLQGVGYSPLHF
>TRBV21-1|TRBJ2-6|few|14|.
TGTGCCAGCAGCTCTCAGTCTGGGGCCAACGTCCTGACTTTC
CASSSQSGANVLTF
>TRBV6-2/TRBV6-3|TRBJ1-1|.|13|TRBD1
TGTGCCAGCAGTTTACAGGGGGGTGTAAGAGCTTTCTTT
CASSLQGGVRAFF
>TRBV9|TRBJ1-4|.|16|TRBD1
TGTGCCAGCAGCGAGACCCCCGGGACAGGGGTAGAAAAACTGTTTTTT
CASSETPGTGVEKLFF
>TRBV3-1/TRBV3-2|TRBJ1-4|few|16|.
TGTGCCAGCAGCCTTCTACCGGGGGGGTCAGGTGAAAAACTGTTTTTT
CASSLLPGGSGEKLFF
>TRBV7-9|TRBJ2-2|many|13|.
TGTGCCAGCAGCTTGGAGGGGACCGGGGAGCTGTTTTTT
CASSLEGTGELFF
>TRBV30|TRBJ1-1|.|12|TRBD1
TGTGCCTGCGGACAGGACTACACTGAAGCTTTCTTT
CACGQDYTEAFF
>TRBV7-2|TRBJ2-1|.|13|.
TGTGCCAGCAGCTTAGAGGTACAGCTGGTGCAGTTCTTC
CASSLEVQLVQFF
>TRBV7-3|TRBJ2-5|.|14|TRBD2
TGTGCCAGCAGTCCCAGCGGGGGACGAGAGACCCAGTACTTC
CASSPSGGRETQYF
>TRBV12-3/TRBV12-4|TRBJ1-1|.|12|.
TGTGCCAGCAGTTTTTTGGGGCGGACGGCTTTCTTT
CASSFLGRTAFF
>TRBV27|TRBJ2-1|few|16|TRBD2
TGTGCCAGCACCCCCAGCCTAGCGGGGGGGCCGAATGAGCAGTTCTTC
CASTPSLAGGPNEQFF
>TRBV29-1|TRBJ1-2|few|13|.
TGCAGCGTCGGTAGAGGGAAAGACTATGGCTACACCTTC
CSVGRGKDYGYTF
>TRBV7-2|TRBJ1-5|once|15|.
TGTGCCAGCAGCAACTCAGGACAGAGGACTCAGCCCCAGCATTTT
CASSNSGQRTQPQHF
>TRBV27|TRBJ1-1|few|18|.
TGTGCCAGCAGTTTGAGGGGGTCAGACTATTTTCCGAACACTGAAGCTTTCTTT
CASSLRGSDYFPNTEAFF
>TRBV20-1|TRBJ2-1|.|17|TRBD2
TGCAGTGCTAGTACTCACGGGGCACTAGCGGGGGGCTATGAGCAGTTCTTC
CSASTHGALAGGYEQFF
>TRBV29-1|TRBJ1-2|.|13|TRBD1
TGCAGCGTCGACAAGACAGGGGGCCAGGGCTACACCTTC
CSVDKTGGQGYTF
>TRBV18|TRBJ1-1|.|11|.
TGTGCCAGCTCACCAGTCGCTGAAGCTTTCTTT
CASSPVAEAFF
>TRBV7-9|TRBJ2-7|.|15|.
TGTGCCAGCAGCTTCCAGGGAGGGGGAGCTTACGAGCAGTACTTC
CASSFQGGGAYEQYF
>TRBV6-5|TRBJ1-1|.|13|.
TGTGCCAGCAAAGTCCACGGTGACACTGAAGCTTTCTTT
CASKVHGDTEAFF
>TRBV2|TRBJ1-6|few|18|TRBD1
TGTGCCAGCAGCCCAATTCCGGGACAGGGCTATAATGGTTCACCCCTCCACTTT
CASSPIPGQGYNGSPLHF
>TRBV18|TRBJ2-1|once|12|.
TGTGCCAGCTCACCGGGTGGACTTGAGCAGTTCTTC
CASSPGGLEQFF
>TRBV7-8|TRBJ1-2|.|14|TRBD1
TGTGCCAGCAGCTTACGTACAGGGGCGGTTGGCTACACCTTC
CASSLRTGAVGYTF
>TRBV4-1|TRBJ2-3|few|13|.
TGCGCCAGCAGCCAAGGGGCCCGAGATACGCAGTATTTT
CASSQGARDTQYF
>TRBV2|TRBJ2-3|.|14|TRBD2
TGTGCCAGCAGTGTTCTAGCGGTCACAGATACGCAGTATTTT
CASSVLAVTDTQYF
>TRBV24-1|TRBJ2-3|.|15|.
TGTGCCACCAGTGAAACGACAGGCCTCACAGATACGCAGTATTTT
CATSETTGLTDTQYF
>TRBV4-3|TRBJ1-5|.|15|.
TGCGCCAGCAGCCAAGCAGTGGCGGGCAATCAGCCCCAGCATTTT
CASSQAVAGNQPQHF
>TRBV18|TRBJ1-3|.|16|.
TGTGCCAGCTCACGACTGAGTCCTTCCTCTGGAAACACCATATATTTT
CASSRLSPSSGNTIYF
>TRBV14|TRBJ2-7|.|15|TRBD1
TGTGCCAGCAGATCCGGGACAGGGTTATCCCACGAGCAGTACTTC
CASRSGTGLSHEQYF
>TRBV12-3/TRBV12-4|TRBJ1-1|many|12|.
TGTGCCAGCAGCAGACGGACAGTCCCAGCTTTCTTT
CASSRRTVPAFF
>TRBV6-6|TRBJ1-5|few|17|.
TGTGCCAGCAGTCCATTTTCTCGGGAGTATAGCAATCAGCCCCAGCATTTT
CASSPFSREYSNQPQHF
>TRBV7-2|TRBJ2-7|.|15|.
TGTGCCAGCAGCCAGGCTGAGGGAAGGCCCTACGAGCAGTACTTC
CASSQAEGRPYEQYF
>TRBV5-1|TRBJ2-7|.|12|TRBD1
TGCGCCAGCAGGGACAGGACCTACGAGCAGTACTTC
CASRDRTYEQYF
>TRBV5-4|TRBJ2-2|.|15|TRBD2
TGTGCCAGCAGCTTGTCTAGCGGGCTCGAGGGGGAGCTGTTTTTT
CASSLSSGLEGELFF
>TRBV7-2|TRBJ2-1|.|15|TRBD1
TGTGCCAGCAGCTTGTGGACAGGGCTCGACAATGAGCAGTTCTTC
CASSLWTGLDNEQFF
>TRBV7-9|TRBJ1-3|once|13|.
TGTGCCAGCAGCTTAGTCGGGGGAAACACCATATATTTT
CASSLVGGNTIYF
>TRBV3-1/TRBV3-2|TRBJ1-5|few|16|.
TGTGCCAGCAGCCAAGATCGAGGGATCAGCAATCAGCCCCAGCATTTT
CASSQDRGISNQPQHF
>TRBV7-2|TRBJ1-5|.|14|.
TGTGCCAGCAGCTTACGGGGGGGGGAGCAGCCCCAGCATTTT
CASSLRGGEQPQHF
>TRBV3-1/TRBV3-2|TRBJ2-2|.|15|.
TGTGCCAGCAGCCCGACAGAGCCGAACACCGGGGAGCTGTTTTTT
CASSPTEPNTGELFF
>TRBV9|TRBJ1-2|.|13|.
TGTGCCAGCAGCATGACAGAGTCCTATGGCTACACCTTC
CASSMTESYGYTF
>TRBV4-3|TRBJ1-1|.|13|.
TGCGCCAGCAGCCAAGAACAGTACACTGAAGCTTTCTTT
CASSQEQYTEAFF
>TRBV7-9|TRBJ2-3|.|15|TRBD2
TGTGCCAGCAGGGAGGGACTAGTTCTCACAGATACGCAGTATTTT
CASREGLVLTDTQYF
>TRBV5-6|TRBJ1-6|few|14|.
TGTGCCAGCAGAGTACAGAGCTATAATTCACCCCTCCACTTT
CASRVQSYNSPLHF
>TRBV4-1|TRBJ2-1|.|15|TRBD1
TGCGCCAGCAGCCCAGGGACAGTTACCAGGAGTGAGCAGTTCTTC
CASSPGTVTRSEQFF
>TRBV3-1/TRBV3-2|TRBJ1-4|once|16|.
TGTGCCAGCAGCCAAGAAGCCGACAGCCTTAATGAAAAACTGTTTTTT
CASSQEADSLNEKLFF
>TRBV7-9|TRBJ1-2|.|14|.
TGTGCCAGCACCAACTCGCGGGGCGGCTATGGCTACACCTTC
CASTNSRGGYGYTF
>TRBV4-1|TRBJ1-3|.|15|.
TGCGCCAGCAGCCAACTGGGGGCCTCTGGAAACACCATATATTTT
CASSQLGASGNTIYF